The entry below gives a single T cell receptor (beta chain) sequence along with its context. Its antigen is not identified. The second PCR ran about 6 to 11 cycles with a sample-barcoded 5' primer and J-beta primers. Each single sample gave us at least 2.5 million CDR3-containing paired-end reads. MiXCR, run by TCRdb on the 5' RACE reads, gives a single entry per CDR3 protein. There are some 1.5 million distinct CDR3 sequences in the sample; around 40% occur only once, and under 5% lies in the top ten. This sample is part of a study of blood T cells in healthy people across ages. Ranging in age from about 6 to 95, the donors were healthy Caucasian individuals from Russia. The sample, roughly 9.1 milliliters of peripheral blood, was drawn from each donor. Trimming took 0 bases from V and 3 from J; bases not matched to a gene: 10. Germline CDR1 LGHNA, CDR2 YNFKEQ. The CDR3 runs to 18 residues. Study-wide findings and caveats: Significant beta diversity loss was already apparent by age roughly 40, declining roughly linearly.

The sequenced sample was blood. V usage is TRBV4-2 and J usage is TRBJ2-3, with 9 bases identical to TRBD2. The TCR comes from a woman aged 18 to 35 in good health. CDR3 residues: CASSQEEHSGRLTDTQYF. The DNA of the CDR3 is TGTGCCAGCAGCCAAGAGGAGCATAGCGGGAGACTAACAGATACGCAGTATTTT.